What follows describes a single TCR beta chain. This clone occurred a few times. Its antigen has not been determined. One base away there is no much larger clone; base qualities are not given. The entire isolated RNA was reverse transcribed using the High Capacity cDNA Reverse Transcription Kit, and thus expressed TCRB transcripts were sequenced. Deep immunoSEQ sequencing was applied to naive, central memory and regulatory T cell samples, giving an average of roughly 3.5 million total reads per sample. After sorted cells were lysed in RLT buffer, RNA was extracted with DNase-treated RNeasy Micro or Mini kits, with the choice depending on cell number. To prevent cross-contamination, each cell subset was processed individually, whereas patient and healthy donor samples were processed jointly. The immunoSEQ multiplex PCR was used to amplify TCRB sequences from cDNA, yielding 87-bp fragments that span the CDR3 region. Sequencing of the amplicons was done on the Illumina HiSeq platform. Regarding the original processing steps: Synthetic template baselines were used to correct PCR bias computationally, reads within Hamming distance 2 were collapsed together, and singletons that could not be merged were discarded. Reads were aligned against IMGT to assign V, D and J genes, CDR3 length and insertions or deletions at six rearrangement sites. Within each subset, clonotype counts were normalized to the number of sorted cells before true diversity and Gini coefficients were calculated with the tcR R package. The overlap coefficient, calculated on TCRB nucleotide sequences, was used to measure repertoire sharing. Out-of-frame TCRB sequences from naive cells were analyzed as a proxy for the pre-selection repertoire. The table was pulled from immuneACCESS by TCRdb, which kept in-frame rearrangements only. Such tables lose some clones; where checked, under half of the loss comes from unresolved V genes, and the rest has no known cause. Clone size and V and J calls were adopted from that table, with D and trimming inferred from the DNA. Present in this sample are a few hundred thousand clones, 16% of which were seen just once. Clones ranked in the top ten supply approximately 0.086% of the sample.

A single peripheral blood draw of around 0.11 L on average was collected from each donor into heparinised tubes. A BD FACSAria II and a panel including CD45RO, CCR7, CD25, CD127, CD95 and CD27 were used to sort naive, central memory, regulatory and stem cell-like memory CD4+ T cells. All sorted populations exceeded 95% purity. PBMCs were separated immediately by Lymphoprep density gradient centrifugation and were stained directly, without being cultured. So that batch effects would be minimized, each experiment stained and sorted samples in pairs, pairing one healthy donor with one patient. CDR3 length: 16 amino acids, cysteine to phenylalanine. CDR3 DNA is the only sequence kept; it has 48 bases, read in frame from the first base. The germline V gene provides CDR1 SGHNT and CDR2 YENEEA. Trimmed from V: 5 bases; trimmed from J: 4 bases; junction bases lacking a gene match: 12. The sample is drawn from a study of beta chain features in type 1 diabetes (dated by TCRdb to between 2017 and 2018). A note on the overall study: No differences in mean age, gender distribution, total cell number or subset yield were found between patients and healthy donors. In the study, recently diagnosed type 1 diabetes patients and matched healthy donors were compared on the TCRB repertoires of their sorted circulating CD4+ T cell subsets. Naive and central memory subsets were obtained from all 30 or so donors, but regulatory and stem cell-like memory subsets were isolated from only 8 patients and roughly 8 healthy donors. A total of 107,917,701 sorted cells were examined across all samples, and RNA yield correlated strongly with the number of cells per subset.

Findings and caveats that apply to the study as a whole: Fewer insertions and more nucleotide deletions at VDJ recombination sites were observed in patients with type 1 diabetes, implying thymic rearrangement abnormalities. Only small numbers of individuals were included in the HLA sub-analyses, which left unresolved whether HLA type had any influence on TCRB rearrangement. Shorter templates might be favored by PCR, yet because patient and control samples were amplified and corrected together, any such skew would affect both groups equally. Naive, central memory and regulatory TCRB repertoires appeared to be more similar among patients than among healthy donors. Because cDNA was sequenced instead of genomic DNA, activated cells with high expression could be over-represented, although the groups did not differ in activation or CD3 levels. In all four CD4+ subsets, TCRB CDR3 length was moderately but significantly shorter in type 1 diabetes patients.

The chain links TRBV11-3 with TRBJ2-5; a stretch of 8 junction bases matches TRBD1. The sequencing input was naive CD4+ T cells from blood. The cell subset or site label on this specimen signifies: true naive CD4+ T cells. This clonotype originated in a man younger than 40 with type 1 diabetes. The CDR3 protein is CASSTPGQGGRETQYF. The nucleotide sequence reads TGTGCCAGCAGCACTCCAGGACAGGGAGGAAGAGAGACCCAGTACTTC. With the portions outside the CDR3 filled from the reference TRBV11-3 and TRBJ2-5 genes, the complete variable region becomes EAGVVQSPRYKIIEKKQPVAFWCNPISGHNTLYWYLQNLGQGPELLIRYENEEAVDDSQLPKDRFSAERLKGVDSTLKIQPAELGDSAVYLCASSTPGQGGRETQYFGPGTRLLVL.